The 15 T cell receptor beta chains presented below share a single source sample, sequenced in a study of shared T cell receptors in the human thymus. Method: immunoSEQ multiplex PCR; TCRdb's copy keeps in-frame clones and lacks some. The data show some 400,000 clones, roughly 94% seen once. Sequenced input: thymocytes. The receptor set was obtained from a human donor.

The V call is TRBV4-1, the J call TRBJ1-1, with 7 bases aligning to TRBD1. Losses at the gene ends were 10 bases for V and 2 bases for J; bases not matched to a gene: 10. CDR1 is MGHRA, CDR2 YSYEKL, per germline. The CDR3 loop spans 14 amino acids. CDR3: CATKPGTANTEAFF. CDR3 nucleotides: TGCGCCACTAAGCCCGGGACAGCTAACACTGAAGCTTTCTTT.

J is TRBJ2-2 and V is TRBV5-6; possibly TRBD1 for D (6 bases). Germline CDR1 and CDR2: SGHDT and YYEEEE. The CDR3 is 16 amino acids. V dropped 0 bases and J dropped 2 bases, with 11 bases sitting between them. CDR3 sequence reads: CASSLGVDSNTGELFF. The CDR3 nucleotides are TGTGCCAGCAGCTTGGGGGTGGACAGTAACACCGGGGAGCTGTTTTTT.

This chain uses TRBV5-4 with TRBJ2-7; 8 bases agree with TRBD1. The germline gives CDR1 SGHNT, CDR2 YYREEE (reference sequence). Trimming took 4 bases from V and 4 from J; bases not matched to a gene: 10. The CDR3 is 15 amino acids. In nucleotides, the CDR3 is TGTGCCAGCAGCCAGGGTTTCGGACAGGGTTACGAGCAGTACTTC. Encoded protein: CASSQGFGQGYEQYF.

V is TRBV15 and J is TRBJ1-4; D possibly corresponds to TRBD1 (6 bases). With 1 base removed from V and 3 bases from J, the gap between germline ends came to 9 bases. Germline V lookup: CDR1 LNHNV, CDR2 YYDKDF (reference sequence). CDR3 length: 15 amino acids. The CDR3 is CATSRGGGANEKLFF. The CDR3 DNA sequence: TGTGCCACCAGCAGAGGAGGGGGAGCTAATGAAAAACTGTTTTTT.

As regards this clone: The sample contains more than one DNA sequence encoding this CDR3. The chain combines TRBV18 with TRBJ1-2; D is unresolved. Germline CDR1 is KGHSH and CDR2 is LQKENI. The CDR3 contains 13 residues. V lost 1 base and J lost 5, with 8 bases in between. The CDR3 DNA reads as TGTGCCAGCTCACCACGAGAGGATTATGGCTACACCTTC. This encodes CASSPREDYGYTF.

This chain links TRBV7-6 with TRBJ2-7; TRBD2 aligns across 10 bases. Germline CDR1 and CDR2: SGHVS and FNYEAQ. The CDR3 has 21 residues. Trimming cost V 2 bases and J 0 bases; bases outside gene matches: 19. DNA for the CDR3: TGTGCCAGCAGCTTATTCCCGAGGGCAGGGCTAGCGGGAGACCACTCCTACGAGCAGTACTTC. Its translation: CASSLFPRAGLAGDHSYEQYF. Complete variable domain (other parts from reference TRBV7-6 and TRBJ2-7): GAGVSQSPRYKVTKRGQDVALRCDPISGHVSLYWYRQALGQGPEFLTYFNYEAQQDKSGLPNDRFSAERPEGSISTLTIQRTEQRDSAMYRCASSLFPRAGLAGDHSYEQYFGPGTRLTVT.

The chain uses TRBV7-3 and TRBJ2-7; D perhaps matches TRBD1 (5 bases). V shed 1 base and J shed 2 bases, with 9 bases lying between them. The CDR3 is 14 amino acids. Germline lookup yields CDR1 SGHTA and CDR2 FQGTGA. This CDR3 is CASSLMPTAYEQYF. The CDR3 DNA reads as TGTGCCAGCAGCTTAATGCCGACAGCCTACGAGCAGTACTTC.

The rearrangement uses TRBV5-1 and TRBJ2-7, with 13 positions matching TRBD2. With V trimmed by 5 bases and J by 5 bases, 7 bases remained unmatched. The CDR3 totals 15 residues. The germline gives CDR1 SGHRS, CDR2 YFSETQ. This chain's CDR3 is CASSREGTSGDEQYF. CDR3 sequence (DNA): TGCGCCAGCAGTCGTGAGGGGACTAGCGGGGACGAGCAGTACTTC.

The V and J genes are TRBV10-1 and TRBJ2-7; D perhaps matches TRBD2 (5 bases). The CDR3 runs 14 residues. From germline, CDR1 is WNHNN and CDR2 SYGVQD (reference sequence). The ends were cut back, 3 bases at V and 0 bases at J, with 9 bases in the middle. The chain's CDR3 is CASSELEGSYEQYF. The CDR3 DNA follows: TGCGCCAGCAGTGAACTAGAGGGCTCCTACGAGCAGTACTTC.

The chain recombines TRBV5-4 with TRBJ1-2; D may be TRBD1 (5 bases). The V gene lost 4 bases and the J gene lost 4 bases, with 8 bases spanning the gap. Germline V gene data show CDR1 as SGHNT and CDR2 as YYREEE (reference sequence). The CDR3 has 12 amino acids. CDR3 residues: CASSTDSYGYTF. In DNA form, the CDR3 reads TGTGCCAGCAGCACCGACAGCTATGGCTACACCTTC.

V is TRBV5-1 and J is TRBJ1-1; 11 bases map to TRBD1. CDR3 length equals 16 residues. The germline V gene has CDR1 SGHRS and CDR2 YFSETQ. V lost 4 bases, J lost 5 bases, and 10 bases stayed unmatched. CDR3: CASSLRDRGWRTEAFF. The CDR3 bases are TGCGCCAGCAGCCTAAGGGACAGGGGGTGGAGGACTGAAGCTTTCTTT.

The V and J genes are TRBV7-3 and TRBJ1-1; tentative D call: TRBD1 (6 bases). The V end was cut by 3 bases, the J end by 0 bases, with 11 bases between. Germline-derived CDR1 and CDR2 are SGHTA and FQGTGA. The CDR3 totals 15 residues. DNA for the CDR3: TGTGCCAGCAGCTTGAGAGGGGGGTTGAACACTGAAGCTTTCTTT. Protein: CASSLRGGLNTEAFF.

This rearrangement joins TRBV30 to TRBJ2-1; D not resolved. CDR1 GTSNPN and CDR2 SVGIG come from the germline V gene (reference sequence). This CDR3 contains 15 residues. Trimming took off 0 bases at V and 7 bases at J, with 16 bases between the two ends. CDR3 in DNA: TGTGCCTGGAGTGTACATTCTTGGCGAGGAAATGAGCAGTTCTTC. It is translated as CAWSVHSWRGNEQFF.

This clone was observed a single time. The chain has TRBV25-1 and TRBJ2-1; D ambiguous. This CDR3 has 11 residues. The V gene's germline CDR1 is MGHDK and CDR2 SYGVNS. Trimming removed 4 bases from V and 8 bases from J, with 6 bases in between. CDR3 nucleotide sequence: TGTGCCAGCAGTGTGAGGCATGAGCAGTTCTTC. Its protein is CASSVRHEQFF.

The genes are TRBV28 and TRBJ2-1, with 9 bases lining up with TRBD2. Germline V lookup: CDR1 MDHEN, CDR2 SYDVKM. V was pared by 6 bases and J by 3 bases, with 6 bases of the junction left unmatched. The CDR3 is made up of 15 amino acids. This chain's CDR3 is CASRFSGSSYNEQFF. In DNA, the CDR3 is TGTGCCAGCAGATTTAGCGGGAGTAGCTACAATGAGCAGTTCTTC. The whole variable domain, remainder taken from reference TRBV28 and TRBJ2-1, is DVKVTQSSRYLVKRTGEKVFLECVQDMDHENMFWYRQDPGLGLRLIYFSYDVKMKEKGDIPEGYSVSREKKERFSLILESASTNQTSMYLCASRFSGSSYNEQFFGPGTRLTVL.